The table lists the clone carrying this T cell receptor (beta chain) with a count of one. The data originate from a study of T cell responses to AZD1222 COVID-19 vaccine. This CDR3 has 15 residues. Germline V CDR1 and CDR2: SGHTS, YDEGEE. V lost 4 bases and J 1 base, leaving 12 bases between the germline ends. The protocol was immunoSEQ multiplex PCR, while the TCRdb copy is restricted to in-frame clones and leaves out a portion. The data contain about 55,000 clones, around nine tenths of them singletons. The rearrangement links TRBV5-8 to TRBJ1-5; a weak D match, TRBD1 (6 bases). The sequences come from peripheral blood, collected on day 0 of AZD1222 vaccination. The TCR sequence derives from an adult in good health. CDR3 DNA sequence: TGTGCCAGCAGCGCAGGACAGAGCAGCAATCAGCCCCAGCATTTT. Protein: CASSAGQSSNQPQHF.